One T cell receptor beta chain is described in this entry. Its antigen is undetermined. Here immunoSEQ multiplex PCR was the method, and the copy in TCRdb shows in-frame clones only, minus some. The sample has 250,000 to 300,000 clones; 85% to 95% are singletons. This record comes from a study of T cell responses to AZD1222 COVID-19 vaccine. Findings and limits, study-wide: Following two doses of AZD1222, Spike-specific TCR breadth and depth rose.

The CDR3 has 14 amino acids. The V end lost 5 bases, the J end lost 0 bases, and 10 bases lay between the germline ends. Germline CDR1 SEHNR, CDR2 FQNEAQ (reference sequence). This rearrangement joins TRBV7-9 to TRBJ1-2; D is undetermined. Sequences were derived from peripheral blood, sampled 28 days after the second AZD1222 dose. This receptor was identified in an adult who received the AZD1222 COVID-19 vaccine. Written as DNA, the CDR3 is TGTGCCAGCAGCCCAGACAAGACTAACTATGGCTACACCTTC. It is translated as CASSPDKTNYGYTF.